The T cell receptor (beta chain) described here comes from a study of T-cell memory formation after mild COVID-19. Across the whole study: TCR clusters showed largely donor specificity. Study conclusions and caveats: Whether second-wave clones peaking at day 37 were SARS-CoV-2 specific went unconfirmed.

Amplification by 5'RACE using constant-segment primers produced TCR alpha and TCR beta cDNA libraries that carried sample barcodes and UMIs. TCRdb reprocessed the 5' RACE reads via MiXCR and lists one record per CDR3 protein. The data contain 300,000 to 400,000 distinct CDR3 sequences, about an eighth of them singletons. The V and J ends lost 10 bases and 2 bases, in that order; junction bases with no gene match: 4. The CDR3 is 13 amino acids. CDR1 and CDR2 from the germline V gene are MDHEN and SYDVKM. With respect to this clonotype: Antigen: not known.

The rearrangement links TRBV28 to TRBJ1-2; 10 positions agree with TRBD1. The sequenced material came from PBMCs or a T cell subset sorted from them (not recorded which). The receptor's source is a man aged 18 to 35 who had mild COVID-19 (a few samples of this study predate the infection). Cell type and time point are not known. This CDR3 is CATSTGGNYGYTF. The CDR3 DNA follows: TGTGCCACCTCGACAGGGGGCAACTATGGCTACACCTTC.